What follows are 13 T cell receptor beta chains derived from one specimen sequenced in a study of response to subunit inactivated influenza vaccine (dated by TCRdb to the late 2010s). Receptor libraries were prepared by RT-PCR. The sequencer was an Illumina HiSeq 2500. In TCRdb, the public reads were trimmed at Q25 with fastp and aligned with MiXCR, with productive beta chains retained. When rows share a CDR3 protein, they turn into one entry using the most common DNA and genes. The table for this sample lists hundreds of thousands of distinct CDR3 sequences; approximately 15% of them were counted only once. The biggest ten clones account for 11% of the sample. Specimen: PBMCs from blood, collected 11 to 12 days after vaccination. The receptors stem from a man aged 50-60 years who received an inactivated influenza vaccine. Donor details come from another sample of the same person, matched by shared clones.

The chain combines TRBV4-1 with TRBJ2-6; no firm D call. CDR1 MGHRA and CDR2 YSYEKL come from the germline V gene. The CDR3 is 14 residues long. Between the trimmed V and J ends, which lost 3 bases and 2 bases, there was a span of 5 bases. As DNA, the CDR3 is TGCGCCAGCAGCCATACTCCTGGGGCCAACGTCCTGACTTTC. Translated, it gives CASSHTPGANVLTF.

The chain has TRBV2 and TRBJ2-6; D gene uncertain. Germline V gene lookup returns CDR1 SNHLY and CDR2 FYNNEI. Trimming took off 2 bases at V and 4 bases at J, with 12 bases between the two ends. The CDR3 runs 16 residues. The CDR3 DNA is TGTGCCAGCAGTGAACTCGGCCAGTCGGGGGCCAACGTCCTGACTTTC. This codes for CASSELGQSGANVLTF.

The chain carries TRBV12-3 or TRBV12-4 and TRBJ2-6, with D possibly TRBD1 on 6 matching bases. Trimming removed 7 bases at V and 0 bases at J, with 16 bases between. The CDR3 consists of 17 residues. CDR3 DNA sequence: TGTGCCAGCACCCCGGGACATCTAAACTCTGGGGCCAACGTCCTGACTTTC. As protein: CASTPGHLNSGANVLTF.

This clonotype has at least ten counts. The chain combines TRBV5-5 with TRBJ2-7, with D possibly TRBD2 on 6 matching bases. Germline V gene sequence: CDR1 SGHKS, CDR2 YYEKEE (reference sequence). Deletions cut 4 bases from V and 7 bases from J, with 21 bases between. The CDR3 length is 15 residues. The CDR3 sequence is CASSPRSGGNGEQYF. The CDR3 DNA sequence: TGTGCCAGCAGCCCCCGGTCGGGCGGGAATGGTGAGCAGTACTTC.

As for this clonotype: A read error is possible here, since a much larger clone lies one base away. The CDR3 nucleotides are TGTGCCAGGAGTTACTCACTAGCCGGGGAGCTGTTTTTT. Amino acid sequence: CARSYSLAGELFF. J is TRBJ2-2 and V is TRBV6-2 or TRBV6-3, with D perhaps matching TRBD2 (5 bases). Germline lookup yields CDR1 MNHEY and CDR2 SVGEGT. The CDR3 covers 13 residues.

The gene calls are TRBV10-1 and TRBJ1-6; D gene unclear. CDR3 length equals 14 residues. The ends were cut back, 0 bases at V and 7 bases at J, with 7 bases in the middle. Per germline, CDR1 WNHNN and CDR2 SYGVQD (reference sequence). CDR3 sequence reads: CASSESPENSPLHF. The CDR3 DNA reads as TGCGCCAGCAGTGAGTCGCCAGAGAATTCACCCCTCCACTTT.

This clonotype occurred a few times. The rearrangement joins TRBV20-1 to TRBJ1-6; D gene ambiguous. CDR1 and CDR2 from the germline V gene are DFQATT and SNEGSKA (reference sequence). V dropped 1 base and J dropped 5 bases, with 12 bases sitting between them. This CDR3 is built from 15 residues. The CDR3 here is CSARVWAGNNSPLHF. The CDR3 DNA follows: TGCAGTGCTAGAGTTTGGGCCGGTAATAATTCACCCCTCCACTTT.

This clonotype was detected a few times. The rearrangement joins TRBV12-3 or TRBV12-4 to TRBJ2-3, with D perhaps TRBD2 (6 bases). The CDR3 runs 17 residues. The ends were cut back, 8 bases at V and 2 bases at J, with 23 bases in the middle. In nucleotides, the CDR3 is TGTGCCAGCGCCTTAGGTGGCGGGACCGCATACACAGATACGCAGTATTTT. This gives the protein CASALGGGTAYTDTQYF.

Only a few counts were recorded for this clonotype. This sequence joins TRBV12-3 or TRBV12-4 and TRBJ1-4; 7 bases fit TRBD1. V lost 6 bases to trimming and J lost 7 bases; unmatched junction nucleotides: 14. The length of the CDR3 is 16 residues. Here the CDR3 reads CASSPRARQGGEKLFF. CDR3 in DNA: TGTGCCAGCAGCCCCCGGGCTAGACAGGGAGGTGAAAAACTGTTTTTT.

This chain joins TRBV20-1 and TRBJ2-2; TRBD2 matches at 12 bases. The germline CDR1 and CDR2 sequences are DFQATT and SNEGSKA (reference sequence). J lost 4 bases, V lost 6 bases, and 6 bases had no gene match. CDR3 length: 15 residues. The CDR3: CSAASGRGGTGELFF. DNA of the CDR3: TGCAGTGCGGCTAGCGGGAGGGGGGGCACCGGGGAGCTGTTTTTT.

This clonotype was seen only a few times. The chain recombines TRBV11-2 with TRBJ2-1; D perhaps matches TRBD2 (6 bases). This CDR3 has 15 residues. Germline-derived CDR1 and CDR2 are SGHAT and FQNNGV. The germline V and J ends were trimmed by 5 bases and 4 bases, with 15 bases remaining between them. The CDR3 bases are TGTGCCAGCAGCCTAAGGATGGAGGGGTACAATGAGCAGTTCTTC. Amino acids: CASSLRMEGYNEQFF.

This clonotype occurred a few times. The chain employs TRBV25-1 and TRBJ2-3, with D uncertain. The CDR3 has 14 residues. V was shortened by 5 bases and J by 2 bases, with 11 bases between the two germline ends. The V gene's germline CDR1 is MGHDK and CDR2 SYGVNS. This CDR3 is CASSSILFTDTQYF. CDR3 DNA: TGTGCCAGCAGTTCCATACTCTTCACAGATACGCAGTATTTT.

This clonotype was observed a few times. This chain uses TRBV7-9 with TRBJ2-1; 12 bases agree with TRBD2. Trimming at V came to 5 bases and at J to 9 bases, leaving 5 bases not matched to a gene. This CDR3 spans 14 amino acids. In germline, CDR1 is SEHNR, CDR2 FQNEAQ (reference sequence). CDR3 amino acids: CASSRLAGAGEQFF. Here the CDR3 DNA reads TGTGCCAGCAGCAGACTAGCGGGAGCCGGTGAGCAGTTCTTC.